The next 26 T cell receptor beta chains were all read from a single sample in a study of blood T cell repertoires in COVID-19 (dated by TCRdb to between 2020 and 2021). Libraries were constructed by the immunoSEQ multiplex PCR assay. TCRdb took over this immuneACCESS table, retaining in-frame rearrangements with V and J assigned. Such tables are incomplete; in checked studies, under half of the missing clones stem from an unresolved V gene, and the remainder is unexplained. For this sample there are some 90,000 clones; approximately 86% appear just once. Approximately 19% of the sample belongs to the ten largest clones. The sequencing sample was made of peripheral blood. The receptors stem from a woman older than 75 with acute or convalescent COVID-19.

The CDR3 loop is CASSLSRGGRGETQYF. The CDR3 nucleotides are TGTGCCAGCAGCTTATCGCGGGGGGGCCGAGGGGAGACCCAGTACTTC. The chain has TRBV7-8 and TRBJ2-5; TRBD2 matches at 9 bases. Germline V gene data show CDR1 as SGHVS and CDR2 as FQNEAQ. The CDR3 is made up of 16 amino acids. V trimming: 2 bases; J trimming: 5 bases; junction bases outside the gene matches: 9.

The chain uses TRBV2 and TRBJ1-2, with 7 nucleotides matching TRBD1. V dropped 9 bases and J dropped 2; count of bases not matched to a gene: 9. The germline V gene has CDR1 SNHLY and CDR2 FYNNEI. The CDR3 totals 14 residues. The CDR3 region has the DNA TGTGCCAGTTTGACAGGGAGTCGGAACTATGGCTACACCTTC. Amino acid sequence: CASLTGSRNYGYTF.

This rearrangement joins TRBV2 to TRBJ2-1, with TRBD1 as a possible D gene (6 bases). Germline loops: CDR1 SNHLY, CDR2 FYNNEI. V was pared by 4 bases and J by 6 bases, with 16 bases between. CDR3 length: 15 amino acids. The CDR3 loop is CASSVFLGRGNEQFF. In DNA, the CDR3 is TGTGCCAGCAGTGTATTTTTGGGCAGGGGCAATGAGCAGTTCTTC.

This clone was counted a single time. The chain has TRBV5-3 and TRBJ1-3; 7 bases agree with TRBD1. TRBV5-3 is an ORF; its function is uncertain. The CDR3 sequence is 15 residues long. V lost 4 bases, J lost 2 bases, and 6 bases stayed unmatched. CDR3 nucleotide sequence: TGTGCCAGAAGCCAATCACAGGGGCCTGGAAACACCATATATTTT. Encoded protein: CARSQSQGPGNTIYF.

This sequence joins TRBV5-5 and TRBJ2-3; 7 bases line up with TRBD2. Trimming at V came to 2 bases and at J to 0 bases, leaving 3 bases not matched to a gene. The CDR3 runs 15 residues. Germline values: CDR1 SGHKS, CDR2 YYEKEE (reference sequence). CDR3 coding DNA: TGTGCCAGCAGCTTTAGCGGGTTTAGCACAGATACGCAGTATTTT. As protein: CASSFSGFSTDTQYF.

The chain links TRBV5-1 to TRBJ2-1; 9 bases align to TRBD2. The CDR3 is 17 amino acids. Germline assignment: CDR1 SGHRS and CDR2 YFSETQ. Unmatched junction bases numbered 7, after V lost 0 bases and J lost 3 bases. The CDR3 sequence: CASSLATSGRIYNEQFF. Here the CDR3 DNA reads TGCGCCAGCAGCTTGGCGACTAGCGGACGTATCTACAATGAGCAGTTCTTC.

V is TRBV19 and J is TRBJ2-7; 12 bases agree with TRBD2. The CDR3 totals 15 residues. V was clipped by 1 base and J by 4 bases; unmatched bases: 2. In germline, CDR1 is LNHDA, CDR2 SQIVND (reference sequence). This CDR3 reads CASSIGLAGGYEQYF. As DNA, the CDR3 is TGTGCCAGTAGTATAGGTCTAGCGGGGGGGTACGAGCAGTACTTC. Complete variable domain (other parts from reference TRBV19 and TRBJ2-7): DGGITQSPKYLFRKEGQNVTLSCEQNLNHDAMYWYRQDPGQGLRLIYYSQIVNDFQKGDIAEGYSVSREKKESFPLTVTSAQKNPTAFYLCASSIGLAGGYEQYFGPGTRLTVT.

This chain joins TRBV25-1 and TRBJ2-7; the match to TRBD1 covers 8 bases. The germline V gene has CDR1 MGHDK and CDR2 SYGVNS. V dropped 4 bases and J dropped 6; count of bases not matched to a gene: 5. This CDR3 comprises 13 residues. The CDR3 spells CASSVGTGFEQYF. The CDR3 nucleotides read TGTGCCAGCAGTGTGGGGACAGGTTTCGAGCAGTACTTC.

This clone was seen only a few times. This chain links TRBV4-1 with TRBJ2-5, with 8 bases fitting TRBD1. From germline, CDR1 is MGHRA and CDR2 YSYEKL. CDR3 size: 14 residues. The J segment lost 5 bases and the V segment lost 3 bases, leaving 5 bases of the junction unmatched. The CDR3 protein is CASSQFRDRETQYF. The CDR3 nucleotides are TGCGCCAGCAGCCAGTTCCGGGACAGGGAGACCCAGTACTTC.

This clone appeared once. In DNA, the CDR3 is TGCGCCAGCAGTTCCAGGGGAGTAGGGGAGACCCAGTACTTC. Its protein is CASSSRGVGETQYF. The chain recombines TRBV5-1 with TRBJ2-5; TRBD1 might be the D (6 bases). Looked up from germline, CDR1 is SGHRS and CDR2 is YFSETQ. V was clipped by 5 bases and J by 5 bases, with 16 bases between them. The CDR3 spans 14 residues.

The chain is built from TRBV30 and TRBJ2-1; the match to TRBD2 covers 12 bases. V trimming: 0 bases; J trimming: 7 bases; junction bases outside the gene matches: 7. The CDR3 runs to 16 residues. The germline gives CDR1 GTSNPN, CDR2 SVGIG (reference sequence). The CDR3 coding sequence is TGTGCCTGGAGTGTAGGGCTAGCGGGGGGGCGTAATGAGCAGTTCTTC. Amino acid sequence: CAWSVGLAGGRNEQFF.

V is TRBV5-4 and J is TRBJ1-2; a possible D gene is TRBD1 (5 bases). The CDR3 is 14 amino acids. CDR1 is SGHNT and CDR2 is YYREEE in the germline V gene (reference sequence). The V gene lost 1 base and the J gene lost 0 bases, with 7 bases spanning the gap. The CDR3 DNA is TGTGCCAGCAGCTTGCAGGGAACTAACTATGGCTACACCTTC. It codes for CASSLQGTNYGYTF.

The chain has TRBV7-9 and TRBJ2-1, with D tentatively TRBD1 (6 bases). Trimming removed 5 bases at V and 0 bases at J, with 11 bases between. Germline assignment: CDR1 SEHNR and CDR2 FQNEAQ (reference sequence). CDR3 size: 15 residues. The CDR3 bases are TGTGCCAGCAGCAGCAACAGGGACTCCTACAATGAGCAGTTCTTC. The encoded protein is CASSSNRDSYNEQFF.

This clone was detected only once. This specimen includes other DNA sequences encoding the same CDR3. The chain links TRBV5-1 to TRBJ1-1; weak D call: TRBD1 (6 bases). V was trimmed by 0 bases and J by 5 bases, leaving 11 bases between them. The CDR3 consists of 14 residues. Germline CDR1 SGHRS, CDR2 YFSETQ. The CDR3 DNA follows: TGCGCCAGCAGCTTGGTGGTACAGGGAACTGAAGCTTTCTTT. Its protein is CASSLVVQGTEAFF.

The CDR3 DNA reads TGTGCCAGTAGTATAGATTTAGGGGCTAATGAAAAACTGTTTTTT. Protein: CASSIDLGANEKLFF. The V and J genes are TRBV19 and TRBJ1-4; a weak D match, TRBD1 (5 bases). Looked up from germline, CDR1 is LNHDA and CDR2 is SQIVND (reference sequence). V dropped 0 bases and J dropped 3 bases, with 8 bases sitting between them. The CDR3 is 15 amino acids.

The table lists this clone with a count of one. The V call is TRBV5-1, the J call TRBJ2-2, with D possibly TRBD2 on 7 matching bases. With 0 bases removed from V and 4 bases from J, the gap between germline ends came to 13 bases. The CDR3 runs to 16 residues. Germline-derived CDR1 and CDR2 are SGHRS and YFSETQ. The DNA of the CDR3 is TGCGCCAGCAGCTTGGGGGGGGGCCCTGCCACCGGGGAGCTGTTTTTT. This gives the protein CASSLGGGPATGELFF.

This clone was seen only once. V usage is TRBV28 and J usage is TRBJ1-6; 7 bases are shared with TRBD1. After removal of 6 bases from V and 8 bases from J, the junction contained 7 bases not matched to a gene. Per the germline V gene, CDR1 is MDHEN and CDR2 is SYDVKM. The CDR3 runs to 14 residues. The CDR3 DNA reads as TGTGCCAGCAGGGACAGGCTGCCTTATTCACCCCTCCACTTT. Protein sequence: CASRDRLPYSPLHF.

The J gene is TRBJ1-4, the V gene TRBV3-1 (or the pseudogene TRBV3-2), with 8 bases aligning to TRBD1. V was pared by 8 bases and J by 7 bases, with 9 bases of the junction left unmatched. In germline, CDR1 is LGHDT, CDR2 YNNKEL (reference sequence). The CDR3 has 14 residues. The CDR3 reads CASRDRGGVEKLFF. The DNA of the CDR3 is TGTGCCAGCCGAGACAGGGGAGGCGTTGAAAAACTGTTTTTT.

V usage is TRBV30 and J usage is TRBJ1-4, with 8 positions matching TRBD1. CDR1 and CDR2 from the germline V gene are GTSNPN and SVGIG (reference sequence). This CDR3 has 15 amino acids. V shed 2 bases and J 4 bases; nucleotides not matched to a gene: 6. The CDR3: CAWSHRDRSNEKLFF. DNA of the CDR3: TGTGCCTGGAGTCATAGGGACAGGAGTAATGAAAAACTGTTTTTT.

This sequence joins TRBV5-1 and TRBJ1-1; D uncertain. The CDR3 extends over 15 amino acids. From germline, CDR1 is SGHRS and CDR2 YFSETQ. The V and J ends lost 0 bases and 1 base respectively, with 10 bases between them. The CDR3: CASSLGSLANTEAFF. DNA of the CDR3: TGCGCCAGCAGCTTGGGGTCCTTGGCGAACACTGAAGCTTTCTTT. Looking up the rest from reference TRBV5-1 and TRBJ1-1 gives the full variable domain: KAGVTQTPRYLIKTRGQQVTLSCSPISGHRSVSWYQQTPGQGLQFLFEYFSETQRNKGNFPGRFSGRQFSNSRSEMNVSTLELGDSALYLCASSLGSLANTEAFFGQGTRLTVV.

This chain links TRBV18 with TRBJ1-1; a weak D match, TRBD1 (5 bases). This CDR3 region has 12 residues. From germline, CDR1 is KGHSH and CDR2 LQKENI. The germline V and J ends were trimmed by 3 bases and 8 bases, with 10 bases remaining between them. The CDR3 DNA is TGTGCCAGCTCACCCGACAGTTCCGAAGCTTTCTTT. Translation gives CASSPDSSEAFF.

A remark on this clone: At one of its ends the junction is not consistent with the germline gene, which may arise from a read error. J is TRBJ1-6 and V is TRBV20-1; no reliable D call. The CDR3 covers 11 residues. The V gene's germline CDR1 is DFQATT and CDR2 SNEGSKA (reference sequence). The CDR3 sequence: CSARDSLTTEF. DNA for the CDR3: TGCAGTGCTAGGGACTCCTTAACGACCGAATTT.

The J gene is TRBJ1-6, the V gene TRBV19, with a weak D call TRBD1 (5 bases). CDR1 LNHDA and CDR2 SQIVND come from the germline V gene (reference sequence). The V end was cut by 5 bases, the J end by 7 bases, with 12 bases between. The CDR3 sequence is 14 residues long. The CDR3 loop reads CASSPRTLNSPLHF. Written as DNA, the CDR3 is TGTGCCAGTAGTCCCCGGACACTCAATTCACCCCTCCACTTT.

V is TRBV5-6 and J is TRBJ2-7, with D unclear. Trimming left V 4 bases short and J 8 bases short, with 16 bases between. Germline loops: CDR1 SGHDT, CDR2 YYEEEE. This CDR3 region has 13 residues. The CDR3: CASSTDPSGQQYF. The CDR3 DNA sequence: TGTGCCAGCAGCACCGACCCCTCTGGGCAGCAGTACTTC.

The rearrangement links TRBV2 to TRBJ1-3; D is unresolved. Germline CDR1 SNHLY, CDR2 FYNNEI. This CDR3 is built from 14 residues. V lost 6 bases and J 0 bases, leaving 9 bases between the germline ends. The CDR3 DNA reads TGTGCCAGCAGCGCCCGGGGCTCTGGAAACACCATATATTTT. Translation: CASSARGSGNTIYF. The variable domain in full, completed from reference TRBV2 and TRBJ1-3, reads EPEVTQTPSHQVTQMGQEVILRCVPISNHLYFYWYRQILGQKVEFLVSFYNNEISEKSEIFDDQFSVERPDGSNFTLKIRSTKLEDSAMYFCASSARGSGNTIYFGEGSWLTVV.

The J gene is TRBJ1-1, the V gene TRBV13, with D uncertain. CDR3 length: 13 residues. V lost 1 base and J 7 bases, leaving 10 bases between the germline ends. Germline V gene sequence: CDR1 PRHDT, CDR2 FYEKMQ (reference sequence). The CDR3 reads CASSLETADEAFF. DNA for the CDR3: TGTGCCAGCAGCTTAGAAACAGCTGATGAAGCTTTCTTT.